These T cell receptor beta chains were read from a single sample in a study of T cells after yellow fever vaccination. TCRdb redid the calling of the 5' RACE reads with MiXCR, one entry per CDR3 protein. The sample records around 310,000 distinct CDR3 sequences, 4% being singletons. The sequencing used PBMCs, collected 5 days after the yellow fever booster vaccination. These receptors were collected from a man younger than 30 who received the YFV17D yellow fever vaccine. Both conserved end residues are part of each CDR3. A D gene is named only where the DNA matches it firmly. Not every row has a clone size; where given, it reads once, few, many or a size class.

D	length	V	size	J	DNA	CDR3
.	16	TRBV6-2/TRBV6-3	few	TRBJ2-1	TGTGCCAGCAGACCACACCCGGGACTCCTTCTAAATGAGCAGTTCTTC	CASRPHPGLLLNEQFF
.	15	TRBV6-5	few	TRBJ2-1	TGTGCCAGCAGTTACTCTGAGGCGGACAACAATGAGCAGTTCTTC	CASSYSEADNNEQFF
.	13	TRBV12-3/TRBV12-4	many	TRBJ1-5	TGTGCCAGCAGTTTAAGGGAAAATCAGCCCCAGCATTTT	CASSLRENQPQHF
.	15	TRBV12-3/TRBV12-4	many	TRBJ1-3	TGTGCCAGCAGTTGGACAGCCGGCTCTGGAAACACCATATATTTT	CASSWTAGSGNTIYF
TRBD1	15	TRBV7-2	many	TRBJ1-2	TGTGCCAGCAGCTTGGGGACAGGGGCCAGGTATGGCTACACCTTC	CASSLGTGARYGYTF
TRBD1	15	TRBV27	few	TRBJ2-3	TGTGCCAGCAGTTTATCGTTCCAGGGGGCTGATACGCAGTATTTT	CASSLSFQGADTQYF
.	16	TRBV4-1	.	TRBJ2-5	TGCGCCAGCAGCCGAAGGGGGGCCAACGACCAAGAGACCCAGTACTTC	CASSRRGANDQETQYF
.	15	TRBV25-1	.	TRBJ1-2	TGTGCCAGCAGTGAAACAGGGTCAGCTAACTATGGCTACACCTTC	CASSETGSANYGYTF
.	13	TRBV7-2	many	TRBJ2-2	TGTGCCAGCAGCCCCTACCTCACCGGGGAGCTGTTTTTT	CASSPYLTGELFF
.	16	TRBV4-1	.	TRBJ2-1	TGCGCCAGCAGCCAAGTAGGGTGGGGGTCCTACAATGAGCAGTTCTTC	CASSQVGWGSYNEQFF
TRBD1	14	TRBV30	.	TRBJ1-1	TGTGCCTGGATATTGATGGGGGGACAGCCTGAAGCTTTCTTT	CAWILMGGQPEAFF
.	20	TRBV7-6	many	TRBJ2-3	TGTGCCAGCAGCCAAACCTCCGGGGGCGCAAAATCTTCTAGCACAGATACGCAGTATTTT	CASSQTSGGAKSSSTDTQYF
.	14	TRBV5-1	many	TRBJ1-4	TGCGCCAGCAGCAACAGGCTTGGTAATGAAAAACTGTTTTTT	CASSNRLGNEKLFF
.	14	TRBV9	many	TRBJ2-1	TGTGCCAGCAGCACGGGTCTATCTCCGGGTGAGCAGTTCTTC	CASSTGLSPGEQFF
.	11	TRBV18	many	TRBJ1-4	TGTGCCAGCTCACCCGGTGAAAAACTGTTTTTT	CASSPGEKLFF
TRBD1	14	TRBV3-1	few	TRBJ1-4	TGTGCCAGCAGCCCGGGACAGCCCCCCGAAAAACTGTTTTTT	CASSPGQPPEKLFF
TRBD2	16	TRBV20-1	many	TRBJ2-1	TGCAGTGCTAGGACCCCTGGGCGGGGGGGCGACAATGAGCAGTTCTTC	CSARTPGRGGDNEQFF
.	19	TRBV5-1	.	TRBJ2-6	TGCGCCAGCAGTTTCCGAATTACCACAGGGAGCTCTGGGGCCAACGTCCTGACTTTC	CASSFRITTGSSGANVLTF
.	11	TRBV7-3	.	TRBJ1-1	TGTGCCAGCAGCTCCGGGTTGGGGGCTTTCTTT	CASSSGLGAFF
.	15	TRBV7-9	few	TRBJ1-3	TGTGCCAGCAGACCGGGACCGATCTCTGGAAACACCATATATTTT	CASRPGPISGNTIYF
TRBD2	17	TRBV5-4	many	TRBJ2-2	TGTGCCAGCAGCCATTCAGCGGGGAAAGCGGGCACCGGGGAGCTGTTTTTT	CASSHSAGKAGTGELFF
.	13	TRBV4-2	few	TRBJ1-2	TGTGCCAGCAGCCATGCAGGGCGCTATGGCTACACCTTC	CASSHAGRYGYTF
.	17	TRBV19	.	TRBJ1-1	TGTGCCAGTACGGTGATGTGGCTCCGCCGCATGAACACTGAAGCTTTCTTT	CASTVMWLRRMNTEAFF
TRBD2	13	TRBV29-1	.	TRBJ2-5	TGCAGCGAGCGGCAGCGGGGGAAAGAGACCCAGTACTTC	CSERQRGKETQYF
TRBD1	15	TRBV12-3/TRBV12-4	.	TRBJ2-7	TGTGCCAGCAGCCTCGGACAGGGGGTTATCTACGAGCAGTACTTC	CASSLGQGVIYEQYF
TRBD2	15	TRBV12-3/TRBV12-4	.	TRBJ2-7	TGTGCCAGCAGTTTAGTGGCAGGGAGGGCCTACGAGCAGTACTTC	CASSLVAGRAYEQYF
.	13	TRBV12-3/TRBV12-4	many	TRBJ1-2	TGTGCCAGCAGTCTCGGAGTACTCTATGGCTACACCTTC	CASSLGVLYGYTF
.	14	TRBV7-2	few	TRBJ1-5	TGTGCCAGCAGCTTAGATCCCCAGGGACAGCCCCAGCATTTT	CASSLDPQGQPQHF
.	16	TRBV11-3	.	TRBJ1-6	TGTGCCAGCACCCCCTGGTACCTAATCAGAAATTCACCCCTCCACTTT	CASTPWYLIRNSPLHF
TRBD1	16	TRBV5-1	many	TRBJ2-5	TGCGCCAGCAGCTTGGCAGGACAGGGGGCGCTGGAGACCCAGTACTTC	CASSLAGQGALETQYF
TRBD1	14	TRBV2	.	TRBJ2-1	TGTGCCAGCAGGGACAGGGGGCATTGGAATGAGCAGTTCTTC	CASRDRGHWNEQFF
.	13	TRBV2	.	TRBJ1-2	TGTGCCAGCAGTGGAGCTGGGGGCAATGGCTACACCTTC	CASSGAGGNGYTF
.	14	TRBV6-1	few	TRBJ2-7	TGTGCCAGCAGTGAGGTCAGGGAATCCTACGAGCAGTACTTC	CASSEVRESYEQYF